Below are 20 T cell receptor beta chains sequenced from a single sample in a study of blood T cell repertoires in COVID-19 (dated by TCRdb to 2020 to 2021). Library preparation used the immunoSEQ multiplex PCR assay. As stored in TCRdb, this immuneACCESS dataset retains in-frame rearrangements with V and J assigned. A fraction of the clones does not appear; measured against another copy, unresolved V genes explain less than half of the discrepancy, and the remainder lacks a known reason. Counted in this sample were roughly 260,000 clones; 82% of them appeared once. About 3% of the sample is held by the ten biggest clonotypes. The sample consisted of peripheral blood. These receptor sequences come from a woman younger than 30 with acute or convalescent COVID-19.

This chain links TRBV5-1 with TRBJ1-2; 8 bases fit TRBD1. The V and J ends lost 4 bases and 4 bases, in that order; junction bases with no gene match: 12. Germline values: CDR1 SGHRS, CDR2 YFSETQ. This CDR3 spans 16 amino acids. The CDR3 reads CASSRVGGQGGYGYTF. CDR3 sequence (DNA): TGCGCCAGCAGCCGAGTAGGAGGACAGGGAGGCTATGGCTACACCTTC.

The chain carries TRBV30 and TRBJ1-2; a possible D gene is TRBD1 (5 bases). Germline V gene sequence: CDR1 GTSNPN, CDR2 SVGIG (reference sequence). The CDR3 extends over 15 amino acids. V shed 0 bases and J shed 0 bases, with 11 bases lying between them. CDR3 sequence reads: CAWSVFTGSNYGYTF. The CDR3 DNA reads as TGTGCCTGGAGTGTTTTTACAGGATCTAACTATGGCTACACCTTC.

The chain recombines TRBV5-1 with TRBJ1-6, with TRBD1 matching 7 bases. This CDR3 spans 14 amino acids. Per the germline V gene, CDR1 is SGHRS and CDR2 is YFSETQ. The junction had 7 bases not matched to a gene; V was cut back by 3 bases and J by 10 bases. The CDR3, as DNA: TGCGCCAGCAGCTCGACAGGGTTAGGGTCACCCCTCCACTTT. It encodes CASSSTGLGSPLHF.

The CDR3 sequence: CASSLEEYHQPQHF. For the CDR3, the DNA is TGTGCCAGCAGCTTAGAGGAGTATCATCAGCCCCAGCATTTT. J is TRBJ1-5 and V is TRBV7-8; no definite D call. This CDR3 region has 14 residues. The ends were cut back, 1 base at V and 5 bases at J, with 9 bases in the middle. Germline CDR1 and CDR2: SGHVS and FQNEAQ.

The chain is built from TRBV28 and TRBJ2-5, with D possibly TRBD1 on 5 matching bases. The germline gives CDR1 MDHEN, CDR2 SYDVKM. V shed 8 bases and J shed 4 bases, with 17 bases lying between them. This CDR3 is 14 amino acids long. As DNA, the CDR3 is TGTGCCAGCGGGGCTATAACCTTAACAGAGACCCAGTACTTC. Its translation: CASGAITLTETQYF.

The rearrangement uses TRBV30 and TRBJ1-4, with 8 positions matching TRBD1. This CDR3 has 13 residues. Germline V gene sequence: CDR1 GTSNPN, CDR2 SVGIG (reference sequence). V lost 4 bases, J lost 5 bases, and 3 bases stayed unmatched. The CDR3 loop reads CAWTRQGNEKLFF. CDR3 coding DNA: TGTGCCTGGACGAGACAGGGGAATGAAAAACTGTTTTTT.

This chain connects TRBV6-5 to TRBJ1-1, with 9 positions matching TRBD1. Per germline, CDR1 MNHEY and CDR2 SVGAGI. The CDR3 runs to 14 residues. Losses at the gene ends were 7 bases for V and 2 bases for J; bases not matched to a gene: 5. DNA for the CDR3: TGTGCCAGCATCAACAGGGGGCTTAACACTGAAGCTTTCTTT. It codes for CASINRGLNTEAFF.

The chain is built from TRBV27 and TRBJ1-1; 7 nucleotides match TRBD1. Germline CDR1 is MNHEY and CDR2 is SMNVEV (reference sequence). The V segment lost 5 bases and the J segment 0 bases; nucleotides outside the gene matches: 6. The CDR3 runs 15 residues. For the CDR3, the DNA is TGTGCCAGCAGTCCACGGGACAGAGTGAACACTGAAGCTTTCTTT. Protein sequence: CASSPRDRVNTEAFF.

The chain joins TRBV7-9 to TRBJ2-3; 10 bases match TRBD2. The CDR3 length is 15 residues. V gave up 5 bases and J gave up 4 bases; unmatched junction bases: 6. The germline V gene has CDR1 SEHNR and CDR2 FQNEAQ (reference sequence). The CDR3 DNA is TGTGCCAGCAGCAACAGGCTAGCGGGAGCAGATACGCAGTATTTT. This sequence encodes CASSNRLAGADTQYF.

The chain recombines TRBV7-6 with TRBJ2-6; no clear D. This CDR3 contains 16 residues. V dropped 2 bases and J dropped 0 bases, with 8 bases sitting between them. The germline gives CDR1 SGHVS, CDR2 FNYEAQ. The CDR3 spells CASSLKAISGANVLTF. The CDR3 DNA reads TGTGCCAGCAGCTTAAAAGCCATCTCTGGGGCCAACGTCCTGACTTTC.

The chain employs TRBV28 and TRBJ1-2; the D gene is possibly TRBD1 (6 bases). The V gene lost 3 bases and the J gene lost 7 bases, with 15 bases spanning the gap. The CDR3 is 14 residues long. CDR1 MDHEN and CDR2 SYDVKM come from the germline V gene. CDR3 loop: CASSFLQGYRGYTF. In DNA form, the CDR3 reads TGTGCCAGCAGTTTCCTACAGGGCTACCGTGGCTACACCTTC.

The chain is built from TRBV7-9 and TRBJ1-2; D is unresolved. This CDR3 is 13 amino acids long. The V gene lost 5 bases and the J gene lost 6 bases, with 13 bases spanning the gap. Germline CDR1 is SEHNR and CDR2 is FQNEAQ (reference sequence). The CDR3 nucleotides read TGTGCCAGCAGCCCGCCCCGTCGAGATGGCTACACCTTC. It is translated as CASSPPRRDGYTF. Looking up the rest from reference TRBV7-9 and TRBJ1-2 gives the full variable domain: DTGVSQNPRHKITKRGQNVTFRCDPISEHNRLYWYRQTLGQGPEFLTYFQNEAQLEKSRLLSDRFSAERPKGSFSTLEIQRTEQGDSAMYLCASSPPRRDGYTFGSGTRLTVV.

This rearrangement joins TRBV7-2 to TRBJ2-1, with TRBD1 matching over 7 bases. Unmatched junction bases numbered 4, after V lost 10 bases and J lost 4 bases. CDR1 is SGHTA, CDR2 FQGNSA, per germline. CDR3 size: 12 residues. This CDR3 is CATKTGYNEQFF. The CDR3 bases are TGTGCCACCAAGACAGGGTACAATGAGCAGTTCTTC.

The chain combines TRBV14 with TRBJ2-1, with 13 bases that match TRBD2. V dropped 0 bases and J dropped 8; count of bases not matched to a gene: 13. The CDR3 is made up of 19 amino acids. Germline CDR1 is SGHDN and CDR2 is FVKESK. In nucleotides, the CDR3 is TGTGCCAGCAGCCAAGAAATTGGCGCTACTAGCGGGAGGGCTTATGAGCAGTTCTTC. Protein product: CASSQEIGATSGRAYEQFF.

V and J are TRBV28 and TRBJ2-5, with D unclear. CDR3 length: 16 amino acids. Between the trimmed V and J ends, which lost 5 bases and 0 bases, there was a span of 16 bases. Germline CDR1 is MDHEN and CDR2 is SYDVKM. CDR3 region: CASSGHPQVNQETQYF. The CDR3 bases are TGTGCCAGCAGTGGCCATCCCCAGGTGAACCAAGAGACCCAGTACTTC.

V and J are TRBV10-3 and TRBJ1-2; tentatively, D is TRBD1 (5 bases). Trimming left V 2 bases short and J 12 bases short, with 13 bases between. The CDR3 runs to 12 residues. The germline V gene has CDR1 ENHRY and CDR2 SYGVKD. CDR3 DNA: TGTGCCATCAGTGAGGTGGAGACAGATCACACCTTC. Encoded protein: CAISEVETDHTF.

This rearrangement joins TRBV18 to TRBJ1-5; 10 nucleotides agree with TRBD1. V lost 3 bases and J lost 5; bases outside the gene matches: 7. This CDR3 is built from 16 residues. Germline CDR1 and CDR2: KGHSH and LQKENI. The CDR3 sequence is CASSPGTGVGDQPQHF. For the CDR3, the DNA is TGTGCCAGCTCACCGGGGACAGGGGTTGGGGATCAGCCCCAGCATTTT.

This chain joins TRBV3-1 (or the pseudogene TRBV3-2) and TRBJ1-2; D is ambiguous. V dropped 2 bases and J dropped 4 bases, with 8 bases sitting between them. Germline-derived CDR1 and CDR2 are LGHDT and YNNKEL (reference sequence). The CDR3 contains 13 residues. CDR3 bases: TGTGCCAGCAGCCAACGGGGAGGCTATGGCTACACCTTC. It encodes CASSQRGGYGYTF.

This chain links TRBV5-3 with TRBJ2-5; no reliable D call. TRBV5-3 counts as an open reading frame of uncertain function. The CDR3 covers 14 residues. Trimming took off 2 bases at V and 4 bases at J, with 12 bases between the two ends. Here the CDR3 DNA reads TGTGCCAGAAGCTTCTTGGTGCGGAGAGAGACCCAGTACTTC. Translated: CARSFLVRRETQYF.

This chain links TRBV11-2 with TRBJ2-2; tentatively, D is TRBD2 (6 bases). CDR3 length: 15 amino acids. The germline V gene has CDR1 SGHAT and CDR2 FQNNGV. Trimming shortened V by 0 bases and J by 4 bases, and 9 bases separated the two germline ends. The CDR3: CASSLEAGSTGELFF. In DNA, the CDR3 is TGTGCCAGCAGCTTAGAGGCGGGAAGCACCGGGGAGCTGTTTTTT.